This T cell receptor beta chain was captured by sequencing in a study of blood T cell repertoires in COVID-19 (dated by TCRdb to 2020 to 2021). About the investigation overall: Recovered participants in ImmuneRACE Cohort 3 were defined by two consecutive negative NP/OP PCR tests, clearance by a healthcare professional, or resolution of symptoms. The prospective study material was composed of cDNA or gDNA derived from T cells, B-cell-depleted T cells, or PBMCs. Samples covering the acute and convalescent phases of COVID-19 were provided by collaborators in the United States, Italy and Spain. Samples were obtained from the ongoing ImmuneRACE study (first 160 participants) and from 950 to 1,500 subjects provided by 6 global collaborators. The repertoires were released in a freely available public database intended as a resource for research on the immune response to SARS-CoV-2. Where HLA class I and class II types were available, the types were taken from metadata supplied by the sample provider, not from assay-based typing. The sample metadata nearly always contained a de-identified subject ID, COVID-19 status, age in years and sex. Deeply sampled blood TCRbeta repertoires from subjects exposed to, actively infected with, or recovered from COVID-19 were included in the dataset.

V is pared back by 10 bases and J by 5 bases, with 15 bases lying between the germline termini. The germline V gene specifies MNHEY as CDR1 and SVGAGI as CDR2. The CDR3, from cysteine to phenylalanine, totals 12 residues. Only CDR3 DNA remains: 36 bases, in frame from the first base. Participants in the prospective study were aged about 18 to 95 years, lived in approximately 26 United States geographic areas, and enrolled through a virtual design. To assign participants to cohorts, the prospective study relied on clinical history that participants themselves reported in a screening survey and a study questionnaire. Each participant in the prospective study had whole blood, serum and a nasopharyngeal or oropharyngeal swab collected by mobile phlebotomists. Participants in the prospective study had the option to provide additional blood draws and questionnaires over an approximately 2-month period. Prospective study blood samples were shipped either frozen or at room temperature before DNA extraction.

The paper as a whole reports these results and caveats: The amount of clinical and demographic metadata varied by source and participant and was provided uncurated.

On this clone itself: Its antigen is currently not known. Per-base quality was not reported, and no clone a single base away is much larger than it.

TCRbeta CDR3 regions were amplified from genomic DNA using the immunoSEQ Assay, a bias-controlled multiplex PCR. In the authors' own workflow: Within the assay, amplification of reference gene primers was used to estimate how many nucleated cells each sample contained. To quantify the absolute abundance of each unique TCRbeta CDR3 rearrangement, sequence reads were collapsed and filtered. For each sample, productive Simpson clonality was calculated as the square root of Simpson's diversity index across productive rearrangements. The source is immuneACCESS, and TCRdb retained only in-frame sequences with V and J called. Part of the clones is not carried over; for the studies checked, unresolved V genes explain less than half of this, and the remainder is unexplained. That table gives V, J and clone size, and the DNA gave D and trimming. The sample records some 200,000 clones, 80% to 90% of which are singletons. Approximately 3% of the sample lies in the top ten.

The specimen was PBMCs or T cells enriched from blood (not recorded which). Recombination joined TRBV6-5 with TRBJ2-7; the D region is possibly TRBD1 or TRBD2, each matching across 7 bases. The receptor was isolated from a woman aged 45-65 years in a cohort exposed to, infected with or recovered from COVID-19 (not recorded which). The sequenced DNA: TGTGCCACCAGGGGGGGGTACCACGAGCAGTACTTC. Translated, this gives CATRGGYHEQYF.